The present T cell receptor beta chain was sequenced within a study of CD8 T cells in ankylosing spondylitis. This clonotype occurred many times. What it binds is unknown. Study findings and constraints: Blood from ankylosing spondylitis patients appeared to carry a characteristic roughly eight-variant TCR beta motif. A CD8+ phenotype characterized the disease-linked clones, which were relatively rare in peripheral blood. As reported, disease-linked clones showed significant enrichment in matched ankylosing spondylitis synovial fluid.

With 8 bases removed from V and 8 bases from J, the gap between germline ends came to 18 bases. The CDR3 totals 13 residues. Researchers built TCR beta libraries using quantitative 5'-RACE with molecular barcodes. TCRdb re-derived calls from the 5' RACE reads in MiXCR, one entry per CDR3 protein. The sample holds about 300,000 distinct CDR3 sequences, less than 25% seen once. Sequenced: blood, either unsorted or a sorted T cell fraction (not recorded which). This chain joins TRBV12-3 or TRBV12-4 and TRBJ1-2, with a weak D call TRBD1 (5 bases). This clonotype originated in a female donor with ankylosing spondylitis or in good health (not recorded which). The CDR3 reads CASQSSRGGGYTF. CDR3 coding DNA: TGTGCCAGCCAAAGTTCTAGGGGTGGCGGCTACACCTTC.